This is a list of T cell receptor beta chains from one sample in a study of T cells in Graves' hyperthyroidism and ophthalmopathy. Via MiXCR, TCRdb re-called the multiplex PCR reads, giving one row per CDR3 protein. The sample includes approximately 740,000 distinct CDR3 sequences, roughly 15% of them seen just once. Sequenced sample: blood. All receptors come from a woman under 30 with Graves' hyperthyroidism. Each CDR3 is given with its conserved first and last residue. Each record gives: clone size, D gene, V gene, J gene, CDR3 DNA, CDR3 protein. The D gene is left open where the match is weak. Clone size is shown for a subset of rows, as once, few, many or a class of expanded clone.

few,.,TRBV7-9,TRBJ2-6,TGTGCCAGCAGCTTAGGGGAGACAGTCCCTGGGGCCAACGTCCTGACTTTC,CASSLGETVPGANVLTF
many,.,TRBV12-3/TRBV12-4,TRBJ1-5,TGTGCCAGCAGTCACGGTGGTAGCAATCAGCCCCAGCATTTT,CASSHGGSNQPQHF
.,.,TRBV29-1,TRBJ2-7,TGCAGCGTTCTAGAAGGGAACTACGAGCAGTACTTC,CSVLEGNYEQYF
.,.,TRBV19,TRBJ2-3,TGTGCCAGTAGTATAGCCAGCGCGACAGATACGCAGTATTTT,CASSIASATDTQYF
many,TRBD2,TRBV6-6,TRBJ2-5,TGTGCCAGCAGTTACTCCCGGGCGGGAGGGACAGAGACCCAGTACTTC,CASSYSRAGGTETQYF
.,.,TRBV6-2/TRBV6-3,TRBJ1-5,TGTGCCAGCAGTTACTTGGCAGGGGAGAGCAATCAGCCCCAGCATTTT,CASSYLAGESNQPQHF
many,.,TRBV28,TRBJ1-1,TGTGCCAGCAGTCCTCTCATTGACAAGTCTGAAGCTTTCTTT,CASSPLIDKSEAFF
many,TRBD1,TRBV20-1,TRBJ1-2,TGCAGTGCCCCGCCGACAGGGGATTGGGATGGCTACACCTTC,CSAPPTGDWDGYTF
.,TRBD2,TRBV18,TRBJ2-1,TGTGCCAGCTCTCAATTCCCTCTACGGGACTACGAGCAGTTCTTC,CASSQFPLRDYEQFF
few,TRBD1,TRBV4-3,TRBJ1-6,TGCGCCAGCAGCCAAGAGTTGGCAGGGGGGAGGCCACCCCTCCACTTT,CASSQELAGGRPPLHF
.,.,TRBV7-2,TRBJ1-2,TGTGCCAGCAGCATACACAGCGGGATGGGCTATGGCTACACCTTC,CASSIHSGMGYGYTF
many,TRBD1,TRBV15,TRBJ1-5,TGTGCCACCAGCAGAGATCGACGACAGGGACGGTTGGGCAATCAGCCCCAGCATTTT,CATSRDRRQGRLGNQPQHF
.,.,TRBV10-2,TRBJ1-5,TGCGCCAGCAGTGAGAAAGGCAATCAGCCCCAGCATTTT,CASSEKGNQPQHF
many,.,TRBV12-3/TRBV12-4,TRBJ2-1,TGTGCCAGCAGTTTGTTTAGCGGTCTTCGGCTTGAGCAGTTCTTC,CASSLFSGLRLEQFF
many,TRBD2,TRBV7-9,TRBJ2-7,TGTGCCAGCAGCTCTCACCTAGCGGGCTTATACGAGCAGTACTTC,CASSSHLAGLYEQYF
many,TRBD1,TRBV30,TRBJ2-7,TGTGCCTGGAGTTACAGGGGTCCCTACGAGCAGTACTTC,CAWSYRGPYEQYF
.,TRBD1,TRBV20-1,TRBJ2-1,TGCAGTGCGTCCGGGACAGGGATGATCTACAATGAGCAGTTCTTC,CSASGTGMIYNEQFF
many,TRBD1,TRBV12-3/TRBV12-4,TRBJ2-3,TGTGCCAGCAGTTTAGCGCGGACAGGGAGCACAGATACGCAGTATTTT,CASSLARTGSTDTQYF
many,.,TRBV27,TRBJ2-1,TGTGCCAGCAGTTTACTACCCGTAAATGAGCAGTTCTTC,CASSLLPVNEQFF
few,TRBD2,TRBV7-9,TRBJ2-1,TGTGCCAGCAGCCCGAACCTAGCGGGAATTGGGAATGAGCAGTTCTTC,CASSPNLAGIGNEQFF
.,TRBD2,TRBV18,TRBJ2-1,TGTGCCAGCACACCAACAGGACTAGCTTCCAATGAGCAGTTCTTC,CASTPTGLASNEQFF
many,.,TRBV29-1,TRBJ2-2,TGCAGCGTCCGGAGGGCCGACACCGGGGAGCTGTTTTTT,CSVRRADTGELFF
few,.,TRBV20-1,TRBJ2-7,TGCAGTGCACCCGCCCGAGGGGGGGCATACGAGCAGTACTTC,CSAPARGGAYEQYF
many,.,TRBV11-2,TRBJ2-1,TGTGCCAGCAGCTTAGTCCCCCCCTATACAGGTGATGAGCAGTTCTTC,CASSLVPPYTGDEQFF
many,.,TRBV4-3,TRBJ2-3,TGCGCCAGCAGCCCGTCCTTCTCTAGCACAGATACGCAGTATTTT,CASSPSFSSTDTQYF
many,.,TRBV29-1,TRBJ1-1,TGCAGCGTTTATCAGCGGAGCACTGAAGCTTTCTTT,CSVYQRSTEAFF
.,.,TRBV10-3,TRBJ2-3,TGTGCCATCAGTGACCTTCCAGATACGCAGTATTTT,CAISDLPDTQYF
.,TRBD2,TRBV12-3/TRBV12-4,TRBJ2-3,TGTGCCAGCAGGTTGGGACTAGCGGCCCGCACAGATACGCAGTATTTT,CASRLGLAARTDTQYF
.,TRBD1,TRBV19,TRBJ2-2,TGTGCCAGTAGTATAGGCAGGGGGCGCACCGGGGAGCTGTTTTTT,CASSIGRGRTGELFF
many,TRBD1,TRBV19,TRBJ1-1,TGTGCCAGTAGAATGGGACAGGGGGTAACTGAAGCTTTCTTT,CASRMGQGVTEAFF
.,.,TRBV4-1,TRBJ1-2,TGCGCCAGCAGCCAAAAAAGACAGGCCGTAGGAGAGGGCTACACCTTC,CASSQKRQAVGEGYTF
many,.,TRBV18,TRBJ1-4,TGTGCCAGCTCACCACGGAGGGGGGATGAAAAACTGTTTTTT,CASSPRRGDEKLFF
many,TRBD2,TRBV20-1,TRBJ2-3,TGCAGTGCTAGACCGATTCTGGGACTATCTAGCACAGATACGCAGTATTTT,CSARPILGLSSTDTQYF
.,.,TRBV12-3/TRBV12-4,TRBJ1-2,TGTGCCAGCAGTTTATTGTCAGGGAAAGGCTGCACCTTC,CASSLLSGKGCTF
few,.,TRBV18,TRBJ1-1,TGTGCCAGCTCACCACGGGGGGACAACACTGAAGCTTTCTTT,CASSPRGDNTEAFF
.,.,TRBV2,TRBJ2-2,TGTGCCAGCACCAGCGAGGGACTCGTAAACACCGGGGAGCTGTTTTTT,CASTSEGLVNTGELFF
many,.,TRBV2,TRBJ2-5,TGTGCCAGCACCCTCCCATTAGAGACCCAGTACTTC,CASTLPLETQYF
few,.,TRBV29-1,TRBJ1-1,TGCAGCGTTGCCGGGGTAAGTGAAGCTTTCTTT,CSVAGVSEAFF
many,TRBD1,TRBV7-8,TRBJ1-1,TGTGCCAGCAGAAGGGCGTGGCAGGGGGGAAGTAACACTGAAGCTTTCTTT,CASRRAWQGGSNTEAFF
few,.,TRBV7-9,TRBJ2-2,TGTGCCAGCAGCTTAGCCCTCGGGGAGCTGTTTTTT,CASSLALGELFF
many,TRBD1,TRBV7-2,TRBJ1-2,TGTGCCAGCAGCTTAGATAGGTCAGGGGGATATGGCTACACCTTC,CASSLDRSGGYGYTF
many,.,TRBV28,TRBJ2-5,TGTGCCAGCAGGATTCACACCCGGGAGACCCAGTACTTC,CASRIHTRETQYF
once,.,TRBV29-1,TRBJ1-3,TGCAGCGTTGAAGATGACTCGGCGGCCCCTGGAAACACCATATATTTT,CSVEDDSAAPGNTIYF
many,TRBD1,TRBV15,TRBJ2-3,TGTGCCACCAGCAGGTCACCCACAGGGGCTGGGGCAGATACGCAGTATTTT,CATSRSPTGAGADTQYF
many,TRBD1,TRBV11-2,TRBJ2-1,TGTGCCAGCAGCTTCCCCGGGACAGCGAGCCCATACAATGAGCAGTTCTTC,CASSFPGTASPYNEQFF
.,.,TRBV7-9,TRBJ2-7,TGTGCCAGCAGCCCAAGGTCCGGGGGAAGCTCCTACGAGCAGTACTTC,CASSPRSGGSSYEQYF
few,TRBD2,TRBV9,TRBJ2-2,TGTGCCAGCACCACCACCGGGGGGTTTGGAACCGGGGAGCTGTTTTTT,CASTTTGGFGTGELFF
many,TRBD2,TRBV5-1,TRBJ2-4,TGCGCCAGCAGCCGGGCCCTTGATGCTAGCGGAGCCAAAAACATTCAGTACTTC,CASSRALDASGAKNIQYF
few,.,TRBV20-1,TRBJ1-6,TGCAGTGCTAGCACAGGGCTCTATAATTCACCCCTCCACTTT,CSASTGLYNSPLHF